This TCR beta chain was obtained from a study of shared clonotypes between healthy human individuals. The method was immunoSEQ multiplex PCR; TCRdb's version includes in-frame clones alone and lacks a portion of them. In the table there are around 1 million clones, over 75% of which are singletons. Germline CDR1 is MNHNS and CDR2 is SASEGT. V was pared by 6 bases and J by 4 bases, with 10 bases between. The CDR3 length is 13 residues. The donors were adults (healthy and HIV-negative) with no recent acute infections or vaccinations. Nashville, Tennessee was home to all donors, each a Caucasian adult. Memory CD4+ cells were the fraction left after CD45RA+ naive selection.

V and J are TRBV6-1 and TRBJ1-5; TRBD1 might be the D (6 bases). The clonotype was recovered from a man aged 18 to 30 in good health. Sequencing input: memory CD4+ T cells sorted from blood. Subset here: CD45RA-negative fraction. The CDR3 loop is CASRRDRNQPQHF. Written as DNA, the CDR3 is TGTGCCAGCAGGAGAGACAGGAATCAGCCCCAGCATTTT.